This T cell receptor beta chain was recorded in a study of blood T cell repertoires in COVID-19. In the study overall: Whether acute or convalescent, the COVID-19 samples came from the United States, Italy and Spain. From T cells, B-cell-depleted T cells, or PBMCs came the material, which was cDNA or gDNA.

Here immunoSEQ multiplex PCR was the method, and the copy in TCRdb shows in-frame clones only, minus some. The data show roughly 450,000 clones, about nine tenths seen once. Clinical histories supplied by participants themselves formed the basis of cohort assignment. Donors of Cohort 3 who recovered were those that had two negative PCRs, clearance, or symptom resolution. The V end was cut by 0 bases, the J end by 4 bases, with 13 bases between. This CDR3 contains 15 residues. Germline V gene sequence: CDR1 SGHRS, CDR2 YFSETQ. The receptor was derived from a man aged 18 to 30 who had recovered from COVID-19. The specimen was PBMCs or T cells enriched from blood (not recorded which). The rearrangement links TRBV5-1 to TRBJ1-1; D perhaps matches TRBD1 (6 bases). The CDR3 reads CASSLEGVMGTEAFF. The CDR3 coding sequence is TGCGCCAGCAGCTTGGAGGGGGTTATGGGCACTGAAGCTTTCTTT.